Given below is one T cell receptor (beta chain) in context. Its antigen is still unknown. An end of the junction differs from the germline gene, which may be a read error. The template was RNA from unsorted bulk tissue. Three rounds of nested PCR, following a modified ARM-PCR protocol, produced the TCRbeta library. MiXCR was run by TCRdb on the multiplex PCR reads, yielding one entry per CDR3 protein. The sample lists under 95,000 distinct CDR3 sequences; approximately 65% were seen once. These data are taken from a study of tumor and adjacent non-tumor tissue in lung cancer. Study conclusions and caveats: In normal lung, the top 100 clones were significantly more dominant than in tumor.

This TCR was recovered from a man in his fifties or sixties with non-small cell lung cancer. The sequenced sample consisted of lung tumor tissue.

The CDR3 DNA reads as TGTGCCAGCAGTGCCCGGGGTAGCGGGGCGATCGATACACAGTATTTT. This codes for CASSARGSGAIDTQYF. The genes are TRBV12-3 or TRBV12-4 and TRBJ2-3, with 8 bases identical to TRBD2. CDR3 size: 16 residues.